One sample yielded the 27 T cell receptor beta chains listed below, sequenced in a study of shared clonotypes between healthy human individuals (TCRdb year 2020). For the CD8 naive samples, CD45RO-negative cells were positively selected for CCR7, yielding a CD45RA+CCR7+ population from which TemRA cells were excluded. Library prep was done by the immunoSEQ multiplex PCR assay. In TCRdb, the immuneACCESS table is reduced to in-frame sequences with V and J assigned. These tables do not hold every clone; where another copy was compared, an unresolved V gene accounts for under half, and the others remain unexplained. The sample has a few million clones on record, about 94% of them singletons. 1.5% to 2% of the sample comes from the top ten. Specimen: naive CD8+ T cells from PBMCs. What this sample's cell subset or site label stands for: CD45RA+CCR7+. The receptors derive from a man younger than 35 in good health. Some clones in this sample may be carry-over from other donors' samples.

This chain links TRBV7-2 with TRBJ2-7; D uncertain. Germline-derived CDR1 and CDR2 are SGHTA and FQGNSA. The CDR3 has 13 amino acids. The V end lost 2 bases, the J end lost 0 bases, and 5 bases lay between the germline ends. The chain's CDR3 is CASSLHNSYEQYF. The CDR3 DNA follows: TGTGCCAGCAGCTTACATAACTCCTACGAGCAGTACTTC. Full variable domain (rest looked up from reference TRBV7-2 and TRBJ2-7): GAGVSQSPSNKVTEKGKDVELRCDPISGHTALYWYRQSLGQGLEFLIYFQGNSAPDKSGLPSDRFSAERTGGSVSTLTIQRTQQEDSAVYLCASSLHNSYEQYFGPGTRLTVT.

The rearrangement joins TRBV9 to TRBJ2-7, with 7 positions matching TRBD2. This CDR3 contains 15 residues. J lost 3 bases, V lost 3 bases, and 9 bases had no gene match. Germline-derived CDR1 and CDR2 are SGDLS and YYNGEE. DNA for the CDR3: TGTGCCAGCAGCGCGACGGGGAGGGGTTACTACGAGCAGTACTTC. Protein sequence: CASSATGRGYYEQYF.

The chain employs TRBV27 and TRBJ2-1, with TRBD2 identical over 8 bases. J gave up 0 bases and V 2 bases, and 12 bases lay outside the gene matches. This CDR3 region has 19 residues. Germline CDR1 and CDR2: MNHEY and SMNVEV (reference sequence). Here the CDR3 DNA reads TGTGCCAGCAGTTTAGTGCCGGGAGGGCCAATAACCTCCTACAATGAGCAGTTCTTC. Translated: CASSLVPGGPITSYNEQFF.

The genes are TRBV11-2 and TRBJ1-1, with D unclear. The CDR3 spans 14 residues. Germline V gives CDR1 SGHAT, CDR2 FQNNGV. The ends were cut back, 2 bases at V and 3 bases at J, with 10 bases in the middle. The DNA for the CDR3 is TGTGCCAGCAGCTTAAGGCGCGGGTACACTGAAGCTTTCTTT. Its translation is CASSLRRGYTEAFF.

The chain is built from TRBV6-5 and TRBJ1-2; 7 nucleotides align to TRBD1. This CDR3 has 11 amino acids. V gave up 8 bases and J gave up 6 bases; unmatched junction bases: 3. Germline-derived CDR1 and CDR2 are MNHEY and SVGAGI. DNA of the CDR3: TGTGCCAGCGGAACAGGGGATGGCTACACCTTC. Amino acid sequence: CASGTGDGYTF.

The chain recombines TRBV27 with TRBJ2-3, with a weak D call TRBD2 (5 bases). CDR3 size: 15 residues. The ends were cut back, 8 bases at V and 6 bases at J, with 21 bases in the middle. Germline CDR1 reads MNHEY; CDR2 reads SMNVEV (reference sequence). CDR3 bases: TGTGCCAGCTCCCCAGACTCACAGCGGTGGGATACGCAGTATTTT. It codes for CASSPDSQRWDTQYF.

With regard to this clone: Distinct nucleotide sequences in the sample also encode this CDR3. V usage is TRBV27 and J usage is TRBJ1-1; D is possibly TRBD1 (5 bases). CDR1 and CDR2 (germline): MNHEY, SMNVEV (reference sequence). The CDR3 loop spans 15 amino acids. V was shortened by 0 bases and J by 0 bases, with 8 bases between the two germline ends. The CDR3 DNA reads as TGTGCCAGCAGTTTATCGGGGACGTTGAACACTGAAGCTTTCTTT. Its translation: CASSLSGTLNTEAFF.

This rearrangement joins TRBV27 to TRBJ2-7; the D gene is possibly TRBD1 (6 bases). Per germline, CDR1 MNHEY and CDR2 SMNVEV (reference sequence). Trimming took 5 bases from V and 2 from J, leaving 16 bases between them. The CDR3 loop spans 15 amino acids. The CDR3 DNA is TGTGCCAGCAGTGACACCGGGACATCGACCTACGAGCAGTACTTC. Translating it yields CASSDTGTSTYEQYF.

This clone has a handful of counts. The chain employs TRBV10-3 and TRBJ1-1; no clear D. V lost 3 bases, J lost 5 bases, and 13 bases lay in between. Germline CDR1 reads ENHRY; CDR2 reads SYGVKD. The length of the CDR3 is 14 residues. CDR3 in DNA: TGTGCCATCAGTGAACGGGGAAGAGGTACTGAAGCTTTCTTT. As protein: CAISERGRGTEAFF.

In regard to this clone: This same CDR3 is encoded by further DNA sequences in the sample. The CDR3 coding sequence is TGTGCCAGCAGCCTGGGGTACAATGAGCAGTTCTTC. Its translation: CASSLGYNEQFF. V usage is TRBV28 and J usage is TRBJ2-1, with D uncertain. Germline assignment: CDR1 MDHEN and CDR2 SYDVKM. Trimming stripped 6 bases from V and 4 bases from J, with 7 bases between. There are 12 residues in the CDR3.

In its sample, this clone was seen once. The CDR3 DNA is TGTGCCAGCGCCTCGACAGGGCTGAGCAATCAGCCCCAGCATTTT. It yields the protein CASASTGLSNQPQHF. V gene TRBV19 combines with J gene TRBJ1-5; 7 bases align to TRBD1. This CDR3 region has 15 residues. Germline V gene sequence: CDR1 LNHDA, CDR2 SQIVND (reference sequence). Trimming cost V 9 bases and J 1 base; bases outside gene matches: 9.

The rearrangement links TRBV11-2 to TRBJ2-7, with 7 bases fitting TRBD1. V was clipped by 8 bases and J by 3 bases; unmatched bases: 4. This CDR3 is 12 amino acids long. CDR1 is SGHAT and CDR2 is FQNNGV in the germline V gene. This CDR3 reads CASGTEFYEQYF. The CDR3 region has the DNA TGTGCCAGCGGGACAGAGTTCTACGAGCAGTACTTC.

The V call is TRBV2, the J call TRBJ1-2; TRBD1 matches 8 bases. CDR3 size: 15 residues. With 3 bases clipped from V and 7 bases from J, the junction kept 10 bases outside the gene matches. The germline gives CDR1 SNHLY, CDR2 FYNNEI. The CDR3 nucleotides are TGTGCCAGCAGTGACCGGACAGGGTCCGCCAGTGGCTACACCTTC. Residues: CASSDRTGSASGYTF.

V is TRBV27 and J is TRBJ1-5; D perhaps matches TRBD1 (5 bases). With 10 bases removed from V and 5 bases from J, the gap between germline ends came to 9 bases. This CDR3 has 11 amino acids. Germline CDR1 and CDR2: MNHEY and SMNVEV (reference sequence). CDR3 sequence (DNA): TGTGCCACCGGGGCAGATCAGCCCCAGCATTTT. Amino acid sequence: CATGADQPQHF.

The rearrangement links TRBV25-1 to TRBJ1-5; D is perhaps TRBD1 (5 bases). Trimming pared 3 bases from V and 5 bases from J, leaving 11 bases between. The germline gives CDR1 MGHDK, CDR2 SYGVNS. The CDR3 length is 14 residues. CDR3 loop: CASSEGHGHQPQHF. The CDR3 DNA reads TGTGCCAGCAGTGAGGGGCATGGCCATCAGCCCCAGCATTTT.

The chain joins TRBV5-1 to TRBJ2-3; the match to TRBD1 covers 10 bases. Per the germline V gene, CDR1 is SGHRS and CDR2 is YFSETQ. This CDR3 region has 15 residues. Losses at the gene ends were 4 bases for V and 3 bases for J; bases not matched to a gene: 5. As DNA, the CDR3 is TGCGCCAGCAGCCCGGGGACAGGGGCAACAGATACGCAGTATTTT. The encoded protein is CASSPGTGATDTQYF.

The gene calls are TRBV9 and TRBJ1-2; D unclear. V lost 4 bases and J 3 bases, leaving 10 bases between the germline ends. The CDR3 totals 13 residues. Germline loops: CDR1 SGDLS, CDR2 YYNGEE. The CDR3 nucleotides read TGTGCCAGCAGCCTCGGTCTGGACTATGGCTACACCTTC. Amino acid sequence: CASSLGLDYGYTF.

The chain employs TRBV30 and TRBJ1-4; D gene unclear. Germline-derived CDR1 and CDR2 are GTSNPN and SVGIG (reference sequence). This CDR3 comprises 14 residues. The ends were cut back, 4 bases at V and 4 bases at J, with 13 bases in the middle. In nucleotides, the CDR3 is TGTGCCTGGACCTACGGCAGCTTTAATGAAAAACTGTTTTTT. This encodes CAWTYGSFNEKLFF.

This clone was observed a handful of times. The rearrangement joins TRBV12-5 to TRBJ1-1; D might be TRBD1 (5 bases). V shed 3 bases and J shed 4 bases, with 9 bases lying between them. The CDR3 totals 13 residues. Germline CDR1 is LGHNT and CDR2 is FRNRAP. CDR3 nucleotides: TGTGCTAGTGGTTTTGGGGGGATCACTGAAGCTTTCTTT. Protein product: CASGFGGITEAFF.

On this clone itself: Other DNA variants within this sample encode the same CDR3. V is TRBV7-9 and J is TRBJ2-1, with D unclear. CDR3 length equals 13 residues. Trimming took off 1 base at V and 5 bases at J, with 6 bases between the two ends. From germline, CDR1 is SEHNR and CDR2 FQNEAQ (reference sequence). CDR3 bases: TGTGCCAGCAGCTTAGTTGGGGACAATGAGCAGTTCTTC. Its translation: CASSLVGDNEQFF.

This sequence joins TRBV7-9 and TRBJ1-2; TRBD1 is a possible D gene (6 bases). V shed 1 base and J shed 7 bases, with 19 bases lying between them. CDR1 and CDR2 (germline): SEHNR, FQNEAQ (reference sequence). This CDR3 comprises 16 residues. CDR3 region: CASSLVEVSGAVGYTF. The CDR3 DNA is TGTGCCAGCAGCTTAGTAGAAGTATCGGGGGCGGTTGGCTACACCTTC.

This chain joins TRBV28 and TRBJ2-7; D not resolved. CDR1 and CDR2 (germline): MDHEN, SYDVKM. The V gene lost 3 bases and the J gene lost 3 bases, with 12 bases spanning the gap. CDR3 size: 14 residues. This CDR3 is CASSFNTVGYEQYF. CDR3 nucleotides: TGTGCCAGCAGTTTTAATACGGTAGGCTACGAGCAGTACTTC.

As to this clone: Distinct nucleotide sequences in the sample also encode this CDR3. The CDR3 bases are TGTGCCAGTAGCCACAGGGGGACCGGGGAGCTGTTTTTT. This codes for CASSHRGTGELFF. The V and J genes are TRBV19 and TRBJ2-2, with 8 bases aligning to TRBD1. CDR1 is LNHDA and CDR2 is SQIVND in the germline V gene (reference sequence). The CDR3 is 13 amino acids. Trimming at V came to 6 bases and at J to 5 bases, leaving 2 bases not matched to a gene.

The chain has TRBV15 and TRBJ2-1, with D possibly matching TRBD2 (5 bases). The CDR3 has 11 residues. The V end was cut by 4 bases, the J end by 8 bases, with 6 bases between. The germline CDR1 and CDR2 sequences are LNHNV and YYDKDF (reference sequence). The CDR3, as DNA: TGTGCCACCAGCATGGAGGATGAGCAGTTCTTC. As protein: CATSMEDEQFF.

Comment on this clone: Within the sample, other DNA sequences also encode this same CDR3. The chain combines TRBV6-5 with TRBJ2-7; D is uncertain. This CDR3 is 14 amino acids long. The V gene's germline CDR1 is MNHEY and CDR2 SVGAGI. V was clipped by 0 bases and J by 2 bases, with 8 bases between them. CDR3 nucleotide sequence: TGTGCCAGCAGTTACTCCCCCGGAGCCTACGAGCAGTACTTC. This translates into CASSYSPGAYEQYF.

This clone was counted a single time. The same CDR3 arises from other DNA sequences in this sample as well. The rearrangement links TRBV9 to TRBJ2-1; maybe TRBD1 (5 bases). Germline V lookup: CDR1 SGDLS, CDR2 YYNGEE. Trimming pared 3 bases from V and 1 base from J, leaving 8 bases between. The CDR3 consists of 14 residues. The CDR3 coding sequence is TGTGCCAGCAGCGGCGACAGATCCTACAATGAGCAGTTCTTC. Translation gives CASSGDRSYNEQFF.

This clone was observed a handful of times. The chain is built from TRBV19 and TRBJ2-7; TRBD1 might be the D (6 bases). Germline V gene sequence: CDR1 LNHDA, CDR2 SQIVND (reference sequence). V was trimmed by 3 bases and J by 4 bases, leaving 19 bases between them. The CDR3 is 16 residues long. The CDR3 loop reads CASSIGPLSTGYEQYF. As DNA, the CDR3 is TGTGCCAGTAGTATTGGCCCCCTGAGTACAGGGTACGAGCAGTACTTC. The variable domain in full, with the rest retrieved from reference TRBV19 and TRBJ2-7, is DGGITQSPKYLFRKEGQNVTLSCEQNLNHDAMYWYRQDPGQGLRLIYYSQIVNDFQKGDIAEGYSVSREKKESFPLTVTSAQKNPTAFYLCASSIGPLSTGYEQYFGPGTRLTVT.